The source of this TCR beta chain is a study of blood T cell repertoires in COVID-19. Across the study: The United States, Italy and Spain supplied acute and convalescent COVID-19 samples.

Some clones are missing from TCRdb's copy, which holds only in-frame ones; the method was immunoSEQ multiplex PCR. This sample has about 52,000 clones, with 90% found just once. Sample: peripheral blood. The clonotype was recovered from a human donor in a cohort sampled during active COVID-19.

CDR3 loop: CASSSTGGFNHEQYF. In DNA, the CDR3 is TGTGCCAGCAGCTCAACAGGGGGCTTTAACCACGAGCAGTACTTC. The chain is built from TRBV11-2 and TRBJ2-7, with 9 bases fitting TRBD1. In germline, CDR1 is SGHAT, CDR2 FQNNGV. This CDR3 is built from 15 residues. The trim removed 4 bases at V and 5 bases at J, leaving 9 bases unmatched. Drawing the rest from reference TRBV11-2 and TRBJ2-7, the complete variable domain is EAGVAQSPRYKIIEKRQSVAFWCNPISGHATLYWYQQILGQGPKLLIQFQNNGVVDDSQLPKDRFSAERLKGVDSTLKIQPAKLEDSAVYLCASSSTGGFNHEQYFGPGTRLTVT.